Given below is one T cell receptor (beta chain) in context. Its antigen is unidentified. The data are from a study of Graves' ophthalmopathy and Graves' hyperthyroidism. Study overall: The study drew peripheral blood at initial diagnosis, before any treatment. Points from the study as a whole: At around 70% sensitivity and about 72% specificity, the model predicted progression of the ophthalmopathy.

Trimming took off 1 base at V and 3 bases at J, with 16 bases between the two ends. This CDR3 has 16 residues. CDR1 and CDR2 from the germline V gene are SGHAT and FQNNGV. RNA transcripts provided the template for amplifying TCR beta CDR3 regions. RT-PCR with HTBI primers came first, then second-round multiplex PCR. From the multiplex PCR reads, TCRdb called clonotypes with MiXCR, one entry per CDR3 protein. The data show 150,000 to 200,000 distinct CDR3 sequences, with 39% seen just once and about 8.2% held by the top ten. The chain has TRBV11-2 and TRBJ2-7; D may be TRBD1 or TRBD2 (6 bases each). The source is a man aged 25-45 years with Graves' ophthalmopathy. The sequenced material came from peripheral blood. CDR3 bases: TGTGCCAGCAGCTTAGGAAGGGGGGCCCCCTTCTACGAGCAGTACTTC. Translating gives CASSLGRGAPFYEQYF. The full variable domain, with the rest looked up from reference TRBV11-2 and TRBJ2-7, is EAGVAQSPRYKIIEKRQSVAFWCNPISGHATLYWYQQILGQGPKLLIQFQNNGVVDDSQLPKDRFSAERLKGVDSTLKIQPAKLEDSAVYLCASSLGRGAPFYEQYFGPGTRLTVT.